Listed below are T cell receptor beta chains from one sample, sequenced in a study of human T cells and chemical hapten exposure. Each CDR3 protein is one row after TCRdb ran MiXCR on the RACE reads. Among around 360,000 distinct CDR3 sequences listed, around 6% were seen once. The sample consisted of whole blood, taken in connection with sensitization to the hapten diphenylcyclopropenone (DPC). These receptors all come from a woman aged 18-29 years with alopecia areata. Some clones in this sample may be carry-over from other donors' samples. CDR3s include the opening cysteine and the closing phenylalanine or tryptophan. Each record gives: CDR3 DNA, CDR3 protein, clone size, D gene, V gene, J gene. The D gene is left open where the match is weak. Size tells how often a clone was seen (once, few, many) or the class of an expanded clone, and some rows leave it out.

TGTGCCACCAGTGATTTGTCGGAGGGTCGGACCGGGGAGCTGTTTTTT,CATSDLSEGRTGELFF,few,-,TRBV24-1,TRBJ2-2
TGTGCCAGCAGCCAACAGGACCAGGAGCAGTTCTTC,CASSQQDQEQFF,few,-,TRBV11-2,TRBJ2-1
TGTGCCAGCAGTTTGTTCCGGCAGATAAATGAAAAACTGTTTTTT,CASSLFRQINEKLFF,-,-,TRBV28,TRBJ1-4
TGCAGCGTCTCTGATGAGCAGTTCTTC,CSVSDEQFF,many,-,TRBV29-1,TRBJ2-1
TGTGCCAGCAGCTTGGGCCAGGTTAGCCCAGATACGCAGTATTTT,CASSLGQVSPDTQYF,few,-,TRBV5-6,TRBJ2-3
TGTGCCAGCGTCGGACAGGGTTCCTCCTACGAGCAGTACTTC,CASVGQGSSYEQYF,few,TRBD1,TRBV3-1,TRBJ2-7
TGTGCCAGCACCCTACCGGGGGGGTCGGATGAGCAGTTCTTC,CASTLPGGSDEQFF,few,TRBD2,TRBV28,TRBJ2-1
TGTGCCAGCAGTCAAGGGCGGTACTATGGCTACACCTTC,CASSQGRYYGYTF,-,-,TRBV7-9,TRBJ1-2
TGTGCCAGCAGTTTCCCGGTACCTAACACCGGGGAGCTGTTTTTT,CASSFPVPNTGELFF,many,-,TRBV12-3/TRBV12-4,TRBJ2-2
TGTGCCAGCAGCGGCTTAGGTCGAGTCGATCAGCCCCAGCATTTT,CASSGLGRVDQPQHF,many,-,TRBV5-6,TRBJ1-5
TGTGCCAGCGGACAGGGTACGCACGAGCAGTACTTC,CASGQGTHEQYF,-,TRBD1,TRBV12-3/TRBV12-4,TRBJ2-7
TGTGCCCAGCATAAGGGCAGGGATACAGATACGCAGTATTTT,CAQHKGRDTDTQYF,few,-,TRBV6-4,TRBJ2-3
TGTGCCAGCAGCTTAGGTGGTCCAGGCCGGGTGGAGACCCAGTACTTC,CASSLGGPGRVETQYF,-,-,TRBV5-6,TRBJ2-5
TGTGCCAGCAGCTTAGGGGCGGGACTAGCGGGGGTCCTGAACACCGGGGAGCTGTTTTTT,CASSLGAGLAGVLNTGELFF,-,TRBD2,TRBV7-8,TRBJ2-2
TGTGCCAGCAGCCCCAGTCAGGGCGAGCAGTTCTTC,CASSPSQGEQFF,-,-,TRBV7-2,TRBJ2-1
TGTGCCAGCAGCTCACACCCGGGATACAATGAGCAGTTCTTC,CASSSHPGYNEQFF,few,-,TRBV7-2,TRBJ2-1
TGTGCCAGCAGTTACATGTATAGCAATCAGCCCCAGCATTTT,CASSYMYSNQPQHF,many,-,TRBV6-2/TRBV6-3,TRBJ1-5
TGCGCCAGCAGCCAACGAAGCGGGGGGGCCGATGAGCAGTTCTTC,CASSQRSGGADEQFF,-,TRBD2,TRBV4-3,TRBJ2-1
TGTGCCAGCACCCCAGGGAGTTCACCCCTCCACTTT,CASTPGSSPLHF,few,-,TRBV2,TRBJ1-6
TGTGCCAGCAGCTCCTTGATGAACACTGAAGCTTTCTTT,CASSSLMNTEAFF,many,-,TRBV7-9,TRBJ1-1
TGCAGCGCTGAGATACAGGGAGGCGGCACTGAAGCTTTCTTT,CSAEIQGGGTEAFF,many,-,TRBV29-1,TRBJ1-1
TGCAGTGCTAGAGTAACCGGGGACGCTTTCTTT,CSARVTGDAFF,few,-,TRBV20-1,TRBJ1-1
TGTGCCAGCAGTTTTGCCCCACTATATCTGCCTAGCACAGATACGCAGTATTTT,CASSFAPLYLPSTDTQYF,-,-,TRBV12-3/TRBV12-4,TRBJ2-3
TGTGCCAGCAGCTCCAAACTAGCGGGGGGCGTCCCAAACATTCAGTACTTC,CASSSKLAGGVPNIQYF,few,TRBD2,TRBV5-4,TRBJ2-4
TGTGCCAGCAGCCTCTCAGCGGACAATGAGCAGTTCTTC,CASSLSADNEQFF,-,-,TRBV7-9,TRBJ2-1
TGTGCCAGCAGCTCGCCGGATACGCAGTATTTT,CASSSPDTQYF,-,-,TRBV7-9,TRBJ2-3
TGTGCCAGCAGTATTTCGACAGGAGGGATGGATACGCAGTATTTT,CASSISTGGMDTQYF,many,-,TRBV6-4,TRBJ2-3
TGCGCCAGCAGCCTGTTCGGGGGATTCAATTCACCCCTCCACTTT,CASSLFGGFNSPLHF,-,-,TRBV5-1,TRBJ1-6
TGCAGTGCTAGAGATTGGAGGAGCTACTCTGGAAACACCATATATTTT,CSARDWRSYSGNTIYF,few,-,TRBV20-1,TRBJ1-3
TGTGCCAGCAGGCCCTATTGGACAGCGGCCGACACAATAAATAATTCACCCCTCCACTTT,CASRPYWTAADTINNSPLHF,-,-,TRBV5-6,TRBJ1-6
TGCAGCGTTGAAGATCTTCAAGGGGCAGAGACCCAGTACTTC,CSVEDLQGAETQYF,few,-,TRBV29-1,TRBJ2-5
TGTGCCAGCAGTGAAACGGTTGGCGAGCAGTACTTC,CASSETVGEQYF,few,-,TRBV28,TRBJ2-7
TGTGCCAGCACCCCTGACAGCCCCCTTGGCTACACCTTC,CASTPDSPLGYTF,-,-,TRBV9,TRBJ1-2
TGTGCCAGCAGCGTAGAAGGAGGAAGCGGAAAAAACATTCAGTACTTC,CASSVEGGSGKNIQYF,-,-,TRBV9,TRBJ2-4
TGCGCCAGCAGCCTTCCGGGAAAGGAGCTCCCCAACACCGGGGAGCTGTTTTTT,CASSLPGKELPNTGELFF,once,-,TRBV5-1,TRBJ2-2
TGCGCCAGCAGTGGGAGTGGGAGGGGCGCAGATACGCAGTATTTT,CASSGSGRGADTQYF,few,TRBD2,TRBV10-2,TRBJ2-3
TGTGCCAGCAGTTACGCAGGGCACGAAAAACTGTTTTTT,CASSYAGHEKLFF,many,-,TRBV6-6,TRBJ1-4